Listed here are 25 T cell receptor beta chains from one sample, sequenced in a study of T cell repertoires in cytomegalovirus infection. TCRdb analysed the reads with MiXCR anew, one entry per CDR3 protein. The data hold about 130,000 distinct CDR3 sequences, with about 10% observed a single time. The sequencing input was PBMCs. Receptors originate from a human donor in good health (CMV status not recorded). Some clones in this sample may be carry-over from other donors' samples.

This clonotype was counted a few times. This rearrangement joins TRBV4-2 to TRBJ1-1; the D gene is possibly TRBD1 (5 bases). V was cut by 4 bases and J by 1 base, with 13 bases left in between. The germline V gene encodes CDR1 LGHNA and CDR2 YNFKEQ. The CDR3 runs to 15 residues. CDR3: CASSRLGTGNTEAFF. The DNA of the CDR3 is TGTGCCAGCAGCCGACTCGGGACGGGGAACACTGAAGCTTTCTTT.

In this sample, this clonotype turned up many times. The chain uses TRBV5-4 and TRBJ2-5; D might be TRBD1 (6 bases). The CDR3 has 15 amino acids. Trimming removed 4 bases from V and 5 bases from J, with 18 bases in between. Germline CDR1 and CDR2: SGHNT and YYREEE (reference sequence). Written as DNA, the CDR3 is TGTGCCAGCAGCGCGACCGCAACAGGGATTGAGACCCAGTACTTC. This codes for CASSATATGIETQYF.

This chain joins TRBV6-2 or TRBV6-3 and TRBJ2-7; D gene unclear. CDR1 is MNHEY, CDR2 SVGEGT, per germline. The CDR3 is 15 residues long. V was pared by 6 bases and J by 3 bases, with 18 bases between. The CDR3 loop is CASSHTCEFRYEQYV. Here the CDR3 DNA reads TGTGCCAGCAGCCACACTTGCGAGTTTCGCTACGAGCAGTACGTC.

This clonotype was recorded many times. The chain links TRBV14 to TRBJ1-1; D is uncertain. V was cut by 1 base and J by 4 bases, with 10 bases left in between. This CDR3 is built from 14 residues. Germline V gene lookup returns CDR1 SGHDN and CDR2 FVKESK. The CDR3 here is CASSQVPPATEAFF. DNA for the CDR3: TGTGCCAGCAGCCAAGTTCCCCCGGCCACTGAAGCTTTCTTT.

The table lists this clonotype with many counts. The genes are TRBV25-1 and TRBJ2-1, with D perhaps TRBD2 (7 bases). The V and J ends lost 2 bases and 1 base respectively, with 12 bases between them. Germline V gene lookup returns CDR1 MGHDK and CDR2 SYGVNS. The CDR3 length is 16 residues. Here the CDR3 DNA reads TGTGCCAGCAGTGAAGGGCGGGGGCCGTCCTACAATGAGCAGTTCTTC. Translated: CASSEGRGPSYNEQFF.

As to this clonotype: A much larger clone differs from this one at a single base, so this may be a read error. V and J are TRBV12-3 or TRBV12-4 and TRBJ1-1; D is perhaps TRBD1 (5 bases). This CDR3 region has 15 residues. The CDR3 sequence: CASNNGGAVNTVAFF. As DNA, the CDR3 is TGTGCCAGCAATAACGGAGGGGCAGTAAACACTGTAGCTTTCTTT.

This clonotype was detected a few times. This CDR3 reads CASSNRGSNYGYTF. The CDR3 coding sequence is TGCGCCAGCAGCAACAGGGGGTCTAACTATGGCTACACCTTC. The chain recombines TRBV5-1 with TRBJ1-2; 8 positions match TRBD1. Germline CDR1 reads SGHRS; CDR2 reads YFSETQ. CDR3 length equals 14 residues. The V segment lost 4 bases and the J segment 0 bases; nucleotides outside the gene matches: 2.

This clonotype has ten or more counts. This sequence joins TRBV19 and TRBJ2-3, with 10 positions matching TRBD2. Germline values: CDR1 LNHDA, CDR2 SQIVND (reference sequence). The CDR3 length is 17 residues. J was trimmed by 4 bases and V by 0 bases; bases with no gene match: 7. The CDR3 DNA follows: TGTGCCAGTAGTATAGACCTAAGCGGGGGGGCCGCAGATACGCAGTATTTT. Its protein product is CASSIDLSGGAADTQYF.

The sample holds many counts of this clonotype. V gene TRBV10-3 combines with J gene TRBJ2-2, with D tentatively TRBD2 (5 bases). The germline V gene has CDR1 ENHRY and CDR2 SYGVKD. V lost 6 bases and J lost 4, with 9 bases in between. The CDR3 spans 13 residues. CDR3 sequence reads: CAISAAGTGELFF. CDR3 nucleotide sequence: TGTGCCATCAGCGCTGCGGGCACCGGGGAGCTGTTTTTT.

The V gene is TRBV3-1, the J gene TRBJ1-1; D is possibly TRBD1 (6 bases). V was cut by 11 bases and J by 1 base, with 14 bases left in between. In germline, CDR1 is LGHDT, CDR2 YNNKEL (reference sequence). This CDR3 has 13 amino acids. The CDR3 is CASTGTRNTEAFF. The CDR3 DNA follows: TGTGCCTCCACCGGGACACGGAACACTGAAGCTTTCTTT. The full variable domain, in which reference TRBV3-1 and TRBJ1-1 provide the parts outside the CDR3, is DTAVSQTPKYLVTQMGNDKSIKCEQNLGHDTMYWYKQDSKKFLKIMFSYNNKELIINETVPNRFSPKSPDKAHLNLHINSLELGDSAVYFCASTGTRNTEAFFGQGTRLTVV.

Concerning this clonotype: A read error may explain this, as a much larger clone is one base away. The V call is TRBV2, the J call TRBJ2-3; a possible D gene is TRBD2 (7 bases). The CDR3 has 13 residues. CDR1 SNHLY and CDR2 FYNNEI come from the germline V gene. CDR3 nucleotide sequence: TGTGCCAGCGGACGGGGGGCGGAAGATGCGCAGTATTTT. This sequence encodes CASGRGAEDAQYF.

This clonotype has at least ten counts. The chain recombines TRBV20-1 with TRBJ2-5; TRBD1 aligns across 8 bases. Germline CDR1 is DFQATT and CDR2 is SNEGSKA (reference sequence). CDR3 length equals 12 residues. The junction had 1 base not matched to a gene; V was cut back by 2 bases and J by 5 bases. CDR3: CSARRTGETQYF. The CDR3 DNA is TGCAGTGCTAGAAGGACAGGGGAGACCCAGTACTTC.

This clonotype was picked up many times. This chain connects TRBV7-6 to TRBJ1-6; D might be TRBD1 (5 bases). Per germline, CDR1 SGHVS and CDR2 FNYEAQ. This CDR3 spans 14 amino acids. Trimming stripped 1 base from V and 8 bases from J, with 9 bases between. CDR3 amino acids: CASSLGDGDSPLHF. As DNA, the CDR3 is TGTGCCAGCAGCTTAGGGGACGGGGATTCACCCCTCCACTTT.

The V gene is TRBV24-1, the J gene TRBJ2-1; 9 positions agree with TRBD1. From germline, CDR1 is KGHDR and CDR2 SFDVKD. Trimming took 7 bases from V and 5 from J; bases not matched to a gene: 5. This CDR3 has 14 residues. CDR3: CATSRDRVNNEQFF. The CDR3 DNA follows: TGTGCCACCAGCCGGGACAGGGTAAACAATGAGCAGTTCTTC.

This clonotype was detected a few times. CDR3 residues: CASSVVHQETQYF. The CDR3 nucleotides are TGTGCCAGTAGTGTGGTGCACCAAGAGACCCAGTACTTC. This chain joins TRBV19 and TRBJ2-5, with D unresolved. The germline V and J ends were trimmed by 5 bases and 0 bases, with 7 bases remaining between them. Looked up from germline, CDR1 is LNHDA and CDR2 is SQIVND (reference sequence). The CDR3 contains 13 residues.

This clonotype was detected many times. J is TRBJ2-3 and V is TRBV2; D is unresolved. CDR1 is SNHLY, CDR2 FYNNEI, per germline. The CDR3 extends over 12 amino acids. V was clipped by 6 bases and J by 5 bases, with 9 bases between them. The chain's CDR3 is CASSPNGDTQYF. CDR3 bases: TGTGCCAGCAGCCCAAATGGAGATACGCAGTATTTT.

The chain combines TRBV15 with TRBJ1-3, with a possible D match to TRBD1 (5 bases). The CDR3 spans 15 residues. Trimming took 5 bases from V and 7 from J, leaving 18 bases between them. Germline assignment: CDR1 LNHNV and CDR2 YYDKDF (reference sequence). As DNA, the CDR3 is TGTGCCACCAGCGGGGGGACCGCTGGAGGGAACACCATATATTTT. Protein sequence: CATSGGTAGGNTIYF.

This clonotype was counted between two and nine times. A junction boundary mismatches the germline segment, possibly from a read error. The chain carries TRBV28 and TRBJ2-1, with TRBD1 matching 8 bases. The V gene's germline CDR1 is MDHEN and CDR2 SYDVKM. This CDR3 is 12 amino acids long. This chain's CDR3 is CASSWKGTGGVF. CDR3 nucleotides: TGTGCCAGCAGTTGGAAAGGGACAGGTGGGGTCTTC.

This clonotype has a count of ten or more. This chain joins TRBV5-6 and TRBJ2-7, with D perhaps matching TRBD1 (5 bases). The CDR3 runs 12 residues. Trimming took off 0 bases at V and 7 bases at J, with 8 bases between the two ends. Germline CDR1 SGHDT, CDR2 YYEEEE. The CDR3 spells CASSLVGREQYF. The CDR3 DNA is TGTGCCAGCAGCTTGGTGGGGCGTGAGCAGTACTTC.

This clonotype was recorded many times. J is TRBJ2-3 and V is TRBV5-1; 8 bases fit TRBD2. Trimming removed 4 bases from V and 4 bases from J; junction bases left unmatched: 5. Germline V gene sequence: CDR1 SGHRS, CDR2 YFSETQ. This CDR3 contains 14 residues. The CDR3 loop is CASSVGGVADTQYF. In nucleotides, the CDR3 is TGCGCCAGCAGCGTCGGGGGGGTAGCAGATACGCAGTATTTT.

This clonotype came up many times. The chain has TRBV19 and TRBJ1-1; no clear D gene. The V gene's germline CDR1 is LNHDA and CDR2 SQIVND (reference sequence). CDR3 length: 11 residues. Between the trimmed V and J ends, which lost 6 bases and 10 bases, there was a span of 12 bases. For the CDR3, the DNA is TGTGCCAGTAGCCTCCGCGCCGGAGCTTTCTTT. It translates to CASSLRAGAFF. Based on the CDR3 plus reference TRBV19 and TRBJ1-1, the full variable domain is DGGITQSPKYLFRKEGQNVTLSCEQNLNHDAMYWYRQDPGQGLRLIYYSQIVNDFQKGDIAEGYSVSREKKESFPLTVTSAQKNPTAFYLCASSLRAGAFFGQGTRLTVV.

In this sample, this clonotype turned up many times. V and J are TRBV7-2 and TRBJ1-5; D uncertain. Germline V lookup: CDR1 SGHTA, CDR2 FQGNSA. The V gene lost 1 base and the J gene lost 7 bases, with 8 bases spanning the gap. This CDR3 is built from 13 residues. CDR3 bases: TGTGCCAGCAGCTTAGAATCCGGACAGCCCCAGCATTTT. Translating gives CASSLESGQPQHF.

This clonotype was detected many times. Here the CDR3 DNA reads TGTGCCAGCAGCCCGGTCAGCGGGGGGCAGGGAGAGACCCAGTACTTC. It codes for CASSPVSGGQGETQYF. The V and J genes are TRBV7-9 and TRBJ2-5; TRBD2 agrees at 9 bases. CDR1 is SEHNR, CDR2 FQNEAQ, per germline (reference sequence). Trimming cost V 5 bases and J 4 bases; bases outside gene matches: 11. CDR3 length equals 16 residues. Drawing the rest from reference TRBV7-9 and TRBJ2-5, the complete variable domain is DTGVSQNPRHKITKRGQNVTFRCDPISEHNRLYWYRQTLGQGPEFLTYFQNEAQLEKSRLLSDRFSAERPKGSFSTLEIQRTEQGDSAMYLCASSPVSGGQGETQYFGPGTRLLVL.

This rearrangement joins TRBV27 to TRBJ2-1; tentatively, D is TRBD1 (6 bases). The CDR3 spans 13 residues. Looked up from germline, CDR1 is MNHEY and CDR2 is SMNVEV (reference sequence). Trimming removed 5 bases from V and 3 bases from J, with 8 bases in between. The CDR3 region is CASSRDIYNEQFF. CDR3 coding DNA: TGTGCCAGCAGTCGGGACATCTACAATGAGCAGTTCTTC.

At least ten counts were recorded for this clonotype. The chain joins TRBV12-5 to TRBJ1-2, with a tentative D call TRBD1 (5 bases). The CDR3 loop spans 15 amino acids. V was pared by 5 bases and J by 4 bases, with 17 bases between. Germline loops: CDR1 LGHNT, CDR2 FRNRAP. CDR3 nucleotides: TGTGCTAGTGGTCCGTGGGAGGGGCGCGCCTATGGCTACACCTTC. Protein product: CASGPWEGRAYGYTF.